The clone carrying this T cell receptor (beta chain) has more than one count but fewer than ten. From germline, CDR1 is SGHRS and CDR2 YFSETQ. V gave up 2 bases and J gave up 2 bases; unmatched junction bases: 6. The CDR3 covers 15 residues. The record originates from a study of cytomegalovirus exposure and HLA in healthy donors. PCR was performed using 60 Vbeta and 13 Jbeta primers. Clones were sequenced by immunoSEQ multiplex PCR, and TCRdb holds only the in-frame ones, with some missing. Of roughly 100,000 clones in the sample, roughly 80% are singletons; the top ten hold around 6.9%. The specimen was PBMCs. The chain couples TRBV5-1 to TRBJ2-5; 7 bases are shared with TRBD2. The receptor was isolated from a man aged 25-45 years in good health and CMV-seropositive. The CDR3 region has the DNA TGCGCCAGCAGCTTTGGGGTCGGGGGGCAAGAGACCCAGTACTTC. Residues: CASSFGVGGQETQYF.